The rows below give T cell receptor beta chains drawn from one sample of a study of regulatory T cells in long-lasting Graves disease. In TCRdb, the multiplex PCR reads were re-called with MiXCR into one record per CDR3 protein. The sample includes roughly 560,000 distinct CDR3 sequences, 9.5% to 15% seen only once; the top ten take almost 9%. Separately, the same data were catalogued under a study of T cells in Graves' hyperthyroidism and ophthalmopathy.

Here the sequenced sample was peripheral blood mononuclear cells (PBMCs), taken at new diagnosis, from a patient treated with antithyroid drugs. Receptors were obtained from a woman aged 30 to 39 with Graves disease. Both conserved end residues are part of each CDR3. The D gene is left open where the match is weak.

>TRBV20-1|TRBJ1-3|.
CSARAGATSGNTIYF
>TRBV7-9|TRBJ2-1|TRBD2
CASSPLAGGWGNEQFF
>TRBV7-9|TRBJ2-5|.
CASSFGGSGSTETQYF
>TRBV11-2|TRBJ2-5|TRBD2
CASSLAGGPYQETQYF
>TRBV4-2|TRBJ2-3|TRBD2
CASSRPRGTSGRTDTQYF
>TRBV3-1|TRBJ1-2|.
CASSQRGGYGYTF
>TRBV4-1|TRBJ1-1|.
CASSPRGGTEAFF
>TRBV28|TRBJ2-5|TRBD1
CASSYRGKVETQYF
>TRBV19|TRBJ2-7|TRBD2
CASSTHNSGRAYEQYF
>TRBV5-1|TRBJ2-7|.
CASSLDVRSSYEQYF
>TRBV28|TRBJ1-4|.
CASSLSPRGVHEKLFF
>TRBV19|TRBJ2-5|.
CASSIVGREEETQYF
>TRBV11-2|TRBJ2-5|TRBD2
CASSRTSGYQETQYF
>TRBV29-1|TRBJ2-6|TRBD1
CSVEVLGQGGSGANVLTF
>TRBV6-5|TRBJ2-7|.
CASSYLGGPVWEQYF
>TRBV4-1|TRBJ1-1|.
CASSQGILQSGQGGVRTEAFF
>TRBV7-2|TRBJ1-2|.
CASSLGTGRNYGYTF
>TRBV18|TRBJ1-2|.
CASFRDLQDYGYTF
>TRBV6-2/TRBV6-3|TRBJ1-1|TRBD1
CASSYSMGQGIYTEAFF
>TRBV7-8|TRBJ2-5|.
CASSPLGGETQYF
>TRBV30|TRBJ1-6|.
CAWSPHPNSPLHF
>TRBV18|TRBJ1-1|TRBD1
CASSGDRVGTEAFF
>TRBV3-1|TRBJ1-5|.
CASSQGSSNQPQHF
>TRBV28|TRBJ2-7|.
CASSSYLRRAYRRGSYEQYF
>TRBV28|TRBJ2-7|.
CASRTLGRDNYEQYF
>TRBV24-1|TRBJ2-3|TRBD2
CATSDTGSGGLAGTDTQYF
>TRBV20-1|TRBJ2-2|.
CSARDLTPNGELFF
>TRBV2|TRBJ2-4|.
CASSTSLAKNIQYF
>TRBV12-3/TRBV12-4|TRBJ1-5|TRBD1
CASSRQGDQPQHF
>TRBV12-3/TRBV12-4|TRBJ1-2|.
CATGTILQNYGYTF
>TRBV6-2/TRBV6-3|TRBJ2-7|TRBD2
CASSYPGLTYEQYF
>TRBV28|TRBJ1-5|.
CATGRGVQPQHF
>TRBV28|TRBJ2-7|TRBD1
CASSSGTGYYEQYF
>TRBV20-1|TRBJ2-3|TRBD2
CSATPGLAGYTDTQYF
>TRBV19|TRBJ2-1|TRBD2
CASSSPAGGRGNEQFF
>TRBV7-2|TRBJ2-4|.
CASSLGSGFGNIQYF